This T cell receptor (beta chain) was captured in a study of human T cells and chemical hapten exposure. This clonotype showed up many times. TCRdb re-called the RACE reads through MiXCR, storing one row per CDR3 protein. Among some 38,000 distinct CDR3 sequences listed, around 9.5% were seen once. As to time point: patch test 3, about 24 weeks after DPC sensitization. This sample's treatment: therapeutic diphenylcyclopropenone sensitization with weekly scalp DPC. Unfractionated whole blood yielded total RNA. The CDR3 length is 14 residues. The germline V gene encodes CDR1 SGHRS and CDR2 YFSETQ. V trimming: 0 bases; J trimming: 6 bases; junction bases outside the gene matches: 3.

The sequences come from whole blood, collected in connection with sensitization to the hapten diphenylcyclopropenone (DPC). V and J are TRBV5-1 and TRBJ2-3, with TRBD1 matching over 8 bases. This clonotype was sampled from a man in his forties or fifties with alopecia areata. Some clones in this sample may be carry-over from other donors' samples. The CDR3 DNA sequence: TGCGCCAGCAGCTTGGGCAGGGGGCTGGATACGCAGTATTTT. Protein sequence: CASSLGRGLDTQYF. Based on the CDR3 plus reference TRBV5-1 and TRBJ2-3, the full variable domain is KAGVTQTPRYLIKTRGQQVTLSCSPISGHRSVSWYQQTPGQGLQFLFEYFSETQRNKGNFPGRFSGRQFSNSRSEMNVSTLELGDSALYLCASSLGRGLDTQYFGPGTRLTVL.